This T cell receptor (beta chain) appears in the sequencing data of a study of CD8 T cells in ankylosing spondylitis. In its sample, this clonotype was seen many times. Its matching antigen is unknown. Study observations and caveats: Significant enrichment of disease-linked clones was reported in matched ankylosing spondylitis synovial fluid.

Scientists made TCR beta libraries using quantitative 5'-RACE with molecular barcodes. TCRdb recomputed calls from the 5' RACE reads with MiXCR, one row per CDR3 protein. Of 150,000 to 200,000 distinct CDR3 sequences listed, approximately 10% are singletons. V lost 4 bases, J lost 4 bases, and 8 bases lay in between. The CDR3 sequence is 12 residues long. CDR1 and CDR2 (germline): SQVTM, ANQGSEA. This TCR derives from a male donor with ankylosing spondylitis or in good health (not recorded which). Sequencing was performed on blood, either unsorted or a sorted T cell fraction (not recorded which). The rearrangement uses TRBV29-1 and TRBJ1-3; D is possibly TRBD1 (5 bases). CDR3 sequence (DNA): TGCAGCGTTGGGACAACAGGAAACACCATATATTTT. It codes for CSVGTTGNTIYF.